A selection of T cell receptor beta chains follows, all from one sample in a study of shared clonotypes between healthy human individuals. Assay used: immunoSEQ multiplex PCR; TCRdb lists only in-frame clones, some missing. The table includes some 2,000,000 clones, 95% detected once. Sequenced input: naive CD4+ T cells sorted from blood. The receptors were sampled from a man younger than 35 in good health. The CDR3 runs from the conserved cysteine through the conserved F or W. The D gene is left open where the match is weak. Not every row has a clone size; where given, it reads once, few, many or a size class.

TGTGCCATCAGTGAGGGACTAGCGGGAGAGAACGAGCAGTACTTC | CAISEGLAGENEQYF | NA | TRBJ2-7 | TRBV10-3 | TRBD2
TGCGCCAGCAGCCAAGAAGAGGCTGACACAGGGCAGCCCCAGCATTTT | CASSQEEADTGQPQHF | NA | TRBJ1-5 | TRBV4-1 | NA
TGCGCCAGCAGCTTGGCCGTCATCGGGAGTAGTGCAGATACGCAGTATTTT | CASSLAVIGSSADTQYF | NA | TRBJ2-3 | TRBV5-1 | NA
TGTGCCAGCAGCAAACTCGGTGGGGCCGCAACTAATGAAAAACTGTTTTTT | CASSKLGGAATNEKLFF | NA | TRBJ1-4 | TRBV7-9 | NA
TGCGCCAGCAGCCAAGGGGGACAGGGGGTCTTAAGGAACACCATATATTTT | CASSQGGQGVLRNTIYF | NA | TRBJ1-3 | TRBV5-1 | TRBD1
TGTGCCACCAGCAGAGAGCCCCAGAGCTCCTACAATGAGCAGTTCTTC | CATSREPQSSYNEQFF | NA | TRBJ2-1 | TRBV15 | NA
TGTGCCTGGAGTTCGGCAGGGGTGACCTATGGCTACACCTTC | CAWSSAGVTYGYTF | NA | TRBJ1-2 | TRBV30 | NA
TGCGCCAGTGGGGCCGGGCCGGGACAAGCCTACGAGCAGTACTTC | CASGAGPGQAYEQYF | NA | TRBJ2-7 | TRBV5-1 | NA
TGTGCCAGCACCGCCACTAGCGGGAGATTTGATGAGCAGTTCTTC | CASTATSGRFDEQFF | NA | TRBJ2-1 | TRBV2 | TRBD2
TGTGCCCGCGTGGACAGGGGGAATGAAAAACTGTTTTTT | CARVDRGNEKLFF | NA | TRBJ1-4 | TRBV30 | TRBD1
TGCGCCAGCAGCTTGGGGGTCATCGGACAGGGCTACGAGCAGTACTTC | CASSLGVIGQGYEQYF | NA | TRBJ2-7 | TRBV5-1 | TRBD1
TGTGCCAGCAGCTTAGACCTACAGGGGGCCGGCACAGATACGCAGTATTTT | CASSLDLQGAGTDTQYF | NA | TRBJ2-3 | TRBV11-2 | TRBD1
TGCGCCAGCAGCTTGGCTAGCCCTAGCACAGATACGCAGTATTTT | CASSLASPSTDTQYF | NA | TRBJ2-3 | TRBV5-1 | NA
TGCGCCAGCAGCTTACGGACAGCAAACTCTGGAAACACCATATATTTT | CASSLRTANSGNTIYF | NA | TRBJ1-3 | TRBV5-1 | NA
TGTGCCAGCAGCCTTGCGGATCAGCCCCAGCATTTT | CASSLADQPQHF | NA | TRBJ1-5 | TRBV7-2 | NA
TGTGCCAGCAGCACGGGTGTTCTTAGCAATCAGCCCCAGCATTTT | CASSTGVLSNQPQHF | NA | TRBJ1-5 | TRBV7-8 | NA
TGTGCCAGCGGGACTGGGGGAACGCAGTATTTT | CASGTGGTQYF | once | TRBJ2-3 | TRBV6-1 | NA
TGTGCCTGGAGTGTAAGCCGAAGGAACACTGAAGCTTTCTTT | CAWSVSRRNTEAFF | NA | TRBJ1-1 | TRBV30 | NA
TGTGCCAGCAGTTACTCGGAGGTGAACACTGAAGCTTTCTTT | CASSYSEVNTEAFF | NA | TRBJ1-1 | TRBV6-5 | NA
TGTGCCACCGGAAGTGGCTACACCTTC | CATGSGYTF | few | TRBJ1-2 | TRBV19 | NA
TGTGCCAGCAGTCCTGATTCCATTAGCTCCTACGAGCAGTACTTC | CASSPDSISSYEQYF | NA | TRBJ2-7 | TRBV7-9 | NA
TGTGCCAGCAGTAGGATCGAAACAGGGGGGGGTGAAAAACTGTTTTTT | CASSRIETGGGEKLFF | once | TRBJ1-4 | TRBV2 | TRBD1